The 10 T cell receptor beta chains given below trace back to one sample, sequenced in a study of CD8 T cells in Susac syndrome. With random hexamers, roughly 0.5 to 1 ug RNA was reverse transcribed. TCRdb called the immunoSEQ multiplex PCR reads again in MiXCR, with one record for every CDR3 protein. Of 100,000 to 150,000 distinct CDR3 sequences in the sample, 90% to 95% are singletons; the top ten hold 0.065% to 0.09%. The specimen was CD4+ T cells from PBMCs. The receptors originated from a human donor in good health.

The chain has TRBV13 and TRBJ2-5; 11 bases fit TRBD2. Losses at the gene ends were 4 bases for V and 5 bases for J; bases not matched to a gene: 9. Germline CDR1 PRHDT, CDR2 FYEKMQ (reference sequence). CDR3 size: 16 residues. The CDR3 DNA follows: TGTGCCAGCAGCTCTCAGACTAGCGGGGTTGAGGAGACCCAGTACTTC. This sequence encodes CASSSQTSGVEETQYF.

The rearrangement uses TRBV2 and TRBJ1-5; 8 bases agree with TRBD1. CDR1 and CDR2 (germline): SNHLY, FYNNEI. The CDR3 is made up of 17 amino acids. Germline trimming cut 7 bases from V and 0 bases from J; bases unmatched to any gene: 11. The CDR3 protein is CASTRQGLFNSNQPQHF. The CDR3 nucleotides are TGTGCCAGCACGAGACAGGGGCTTTTCAATAGCAATCAGCCCCAGCATTTT.

This chain uses TRBV2 with TRBJ2-1; D gene uncertain. This CDR3 comprises 14 residues. V was trimmed by 4 bases and J by 2 bases, leaving 9 bases between them. Germline lookup yields CDR1 SNHLY and CDR2 FYNNEI. CDR3 bases: TGTGCCAGCAGTGCCCGCGTAGCCTACAATGAGCAGTTCTTC. This gives the protein CASSARVAYNEQFF.

The chain uses TRBV7-2 and TRBJ2-5, with 8 bases that match TRBD2. V gave up 4 bases and J gave up 4 bases; unmatched junction bases: 2. CDR3 size: 13 residues. CDR1 is SGHTA, CDR2 FQGNSA, per germline. In DNA, the CDR3 is TGTGCCAGCAGCTCCGGGAGGGCAGAGACCCAGTACTTC. Its protein is CASSSGRAETQYF.

The chain recombines TRBV11-2 with TRBJ2-3, with D perhaps matching TRBD1 or TRBD2 (5 bases each). Germline V gives CDR1 SGHAT, CDR2 FQNNGV. The CDR3 consists of 14 residues. Trimming removed 5 bases from V and 6 bases from J, with 15 bases in between. CDR3 region: CASSLWGTQDTQYF. CDR3 nucleotides: TGTGCCAGCAGCCTTTGGGGGACGCAGGATACGCAGTATTTT.

The V and J genes are TRBV7-9 and TRBJ1-1, with TRBD1 matching 12 bases. Germline CDR1 is SEHNR and CDR2 is FQNEAQ (reference sequence). V lost 5 bases to trimming and J lost 3 bases; unmatched junction nucleotides: 16. This CDR3 comprises 19 residues. The CDR3 here is CASSQTPGQGASRDTEAFF. In DNA, the CDR3 is TGTGCCAGCAGCCAAACTCCGGGACAGGGGGCTTCGAGGGACACTGAAGCTTTCTTT.

This clonotype appeared once. The chain has TRBV7-2 and TRBJ1-1, with unresolved D. The CDR3 is 14 residues long. Between the trimmed V and J ends, which lost 4 bases and 1 base, there was a span of 10 bases. Per germline, CDR1 SGHTA and CDR2 FQGNSA. CDR3 sequence (DNA): TGTGCCAGCAGCTCCCCACGACAGAACACTGAAGCTTTCTTT. This gives the protein CASSSPRQNTEAFF.

This clonotype was counted once. V gene TRBV7-9 combines with J gene TRBJ2-1; D may be TRBD1 (5 bases). Germline CDR1 reads SEHNR; CDR2 reads FQNEAQ (reference sequence). The CDR3 covers 15 residues. V was clipped by 5 bases and J by 0 bases, with 11 bases between them. DNA of the CDR3: TGTGCCAGCAGCGCGGACAAGAGCTCCTACAATGAGCAGTTCTTC. It is translated as CASSADKSSYNEQFF.

The chain uses TRBV12-3 or TRBV12-4 and TRBJ2-7; no reliable D call. Trimming took 3 bases from V and 1 from J, leaving 10 bases between them. This CDR3 has 14 residues. The DNA for the CDR3 is TGTGCCAGCAGTTTGGACGGACGGTCCTACGAGCAGTACTTC. Translated, it gives CASSLDGRSYEQYF.

This chain uses TRBV7-2 with TRBJ2-2; D possibly corresponds to TRBD2 (6 bases). V was shortened by 5 bases and J by 2 bases, with 9 bases between the two germline ends. The CDR3 is 14 amino acids. Per germline, CDR1 SGHTA and CDR2 FQGNSA. In DNA, the CDR3 is TGTGCCAGCAGCGGGGACTTTAACACCGGGGAGCTGTTTTTT. As protein: CASSGDFNTGELFF.